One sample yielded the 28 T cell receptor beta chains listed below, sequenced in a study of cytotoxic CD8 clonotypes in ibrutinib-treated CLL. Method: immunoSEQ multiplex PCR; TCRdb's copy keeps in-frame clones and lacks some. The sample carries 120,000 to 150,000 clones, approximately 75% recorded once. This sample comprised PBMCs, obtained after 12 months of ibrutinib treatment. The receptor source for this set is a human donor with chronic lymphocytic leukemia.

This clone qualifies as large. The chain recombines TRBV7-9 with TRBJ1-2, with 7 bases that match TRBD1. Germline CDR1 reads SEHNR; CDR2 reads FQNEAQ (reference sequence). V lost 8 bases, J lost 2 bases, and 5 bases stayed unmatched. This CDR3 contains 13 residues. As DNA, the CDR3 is TGTGCCAGCCAGGGACAGATAAACTATGGCTACACCTTC. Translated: CASQGQINYGYTF.

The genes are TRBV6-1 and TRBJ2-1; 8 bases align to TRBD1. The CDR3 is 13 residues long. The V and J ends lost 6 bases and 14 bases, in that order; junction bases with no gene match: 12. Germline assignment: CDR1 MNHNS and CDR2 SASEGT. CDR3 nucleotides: TGTGCCAGCAGAGACCGGACAGGGCGGGTGGAGTTCTTC. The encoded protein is CASRDRTGRVEFF.

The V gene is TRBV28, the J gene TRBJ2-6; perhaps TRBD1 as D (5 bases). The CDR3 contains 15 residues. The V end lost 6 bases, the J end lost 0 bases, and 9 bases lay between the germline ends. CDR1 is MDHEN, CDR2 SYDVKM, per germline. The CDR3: CASSTTASGANVLTF. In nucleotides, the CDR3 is TGTGCCAGCAGCACGACAGCCTCTGGGGCCAACGTCCTGACTTTC. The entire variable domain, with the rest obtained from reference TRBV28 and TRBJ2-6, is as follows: DVKVTQSSRYLVKRTGEKVFLECVQDMDHENMFWYRQDPGLGLRLIYFSYDVKMKEKGDIPEGYSVSREKKERFSLILESASTNQTSMYLCASSTTASGANVLTFGAGSRLTVL.

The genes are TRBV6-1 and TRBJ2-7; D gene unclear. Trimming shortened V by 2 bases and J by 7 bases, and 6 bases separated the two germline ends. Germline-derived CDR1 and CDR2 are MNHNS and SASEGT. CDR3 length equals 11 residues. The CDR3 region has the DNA TGTGCCAGCAGTGAATTCGGGGAGCAGTACTTC. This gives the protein CASSEFGEQYF.

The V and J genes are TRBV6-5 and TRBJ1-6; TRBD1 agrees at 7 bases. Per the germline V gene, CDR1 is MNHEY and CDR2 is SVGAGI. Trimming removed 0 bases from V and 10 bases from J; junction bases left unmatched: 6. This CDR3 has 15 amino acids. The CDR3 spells CASSYSRGRESPLHF. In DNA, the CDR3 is TGTGCCAGCAGTTACTCAAGGGGGCGCGAGTCACCCCTCCACTTT.

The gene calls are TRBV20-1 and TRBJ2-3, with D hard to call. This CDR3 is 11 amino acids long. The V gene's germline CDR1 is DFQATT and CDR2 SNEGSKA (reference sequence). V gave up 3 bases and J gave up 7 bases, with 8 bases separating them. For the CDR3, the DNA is TGCAGTGCTAGGGACGCTTATACGCAGTATTTT. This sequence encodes CSARDAYTQYF.

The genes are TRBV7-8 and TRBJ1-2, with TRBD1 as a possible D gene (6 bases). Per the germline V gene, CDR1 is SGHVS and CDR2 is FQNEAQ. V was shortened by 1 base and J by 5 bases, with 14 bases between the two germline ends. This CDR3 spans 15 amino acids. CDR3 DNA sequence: TGTGCCAGCAGCTTAGGGGTAGGGGGAGATTATGGCTACACCTTC. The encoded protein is CASSLGVGGDYGYTF.

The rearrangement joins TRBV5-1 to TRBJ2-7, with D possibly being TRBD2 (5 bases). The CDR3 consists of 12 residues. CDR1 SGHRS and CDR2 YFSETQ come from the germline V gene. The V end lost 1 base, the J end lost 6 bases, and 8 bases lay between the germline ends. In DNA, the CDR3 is TGCGCCAGCAGCTTGCTCGGGGTCGAGCAGTACTTC. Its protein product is CASSLLGVEQYF.

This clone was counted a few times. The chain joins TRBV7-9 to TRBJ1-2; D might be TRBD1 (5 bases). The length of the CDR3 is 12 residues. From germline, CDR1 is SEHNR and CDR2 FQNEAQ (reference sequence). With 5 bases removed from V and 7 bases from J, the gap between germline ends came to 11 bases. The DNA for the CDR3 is TGTGCCAGCAGCCGCGGGACGGCTGGCTACACCTTC. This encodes CASSRGTAGYTF.

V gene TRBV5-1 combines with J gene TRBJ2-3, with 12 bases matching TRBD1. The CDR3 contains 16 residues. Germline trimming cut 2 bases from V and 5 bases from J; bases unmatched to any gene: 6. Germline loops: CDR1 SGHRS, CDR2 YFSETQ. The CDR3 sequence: CASSFRGQGAGDTQYF. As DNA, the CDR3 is TGCGCCAGCAGCTTTCGGGGACAGGGGGCGGGAGATACGCAGTATTTT.

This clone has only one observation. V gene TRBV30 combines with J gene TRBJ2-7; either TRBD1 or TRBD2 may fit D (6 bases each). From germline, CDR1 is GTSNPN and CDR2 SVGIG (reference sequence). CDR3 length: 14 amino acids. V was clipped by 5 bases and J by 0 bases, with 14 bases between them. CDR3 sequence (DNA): TGTGCCTGGGCACAGGGAGGAAGCTCCTACGAGCAGTACTTC. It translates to CAWAQGGSSYEQYF. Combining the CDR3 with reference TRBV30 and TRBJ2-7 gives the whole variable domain SQTIHQWPATLVQPVGSPLSLECTVEGTSNPNLYWYRQAAGRGLQLLFYSVGIGQISSEVPQNLSASRPQDRQFILSSKKLLLSDSGFYLCAWAQGGSSYEQYFGPGTRLTVT.

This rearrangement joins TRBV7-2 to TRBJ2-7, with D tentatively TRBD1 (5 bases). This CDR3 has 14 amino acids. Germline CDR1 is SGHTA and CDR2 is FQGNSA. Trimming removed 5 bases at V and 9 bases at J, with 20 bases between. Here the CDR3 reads CASSPTRQTPRQYF. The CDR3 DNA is TGTGCCAGCAGCCCCACTCGACAGACCCCCAGGCAGTACTTC.

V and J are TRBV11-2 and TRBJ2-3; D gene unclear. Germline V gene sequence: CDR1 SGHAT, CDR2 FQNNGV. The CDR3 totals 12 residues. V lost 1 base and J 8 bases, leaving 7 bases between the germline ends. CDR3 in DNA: TGTGCCAGCAGCTTAGGGGCCGCTACGCAGTATTTT. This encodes CASSLGAATQYF.

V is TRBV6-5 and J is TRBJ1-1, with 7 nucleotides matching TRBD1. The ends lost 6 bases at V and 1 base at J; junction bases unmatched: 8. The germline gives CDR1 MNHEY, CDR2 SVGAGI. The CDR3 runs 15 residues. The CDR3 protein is CASSPRGGPNTEAFF. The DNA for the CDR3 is TGTGCCAGCAGCCCGCGAGGGGGCCCGAACACTGAAGCTTTCTTT.

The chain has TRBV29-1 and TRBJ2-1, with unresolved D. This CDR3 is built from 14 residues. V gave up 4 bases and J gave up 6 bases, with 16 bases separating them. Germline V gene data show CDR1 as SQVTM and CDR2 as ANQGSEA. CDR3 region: CSVGVGQVGNEQFF. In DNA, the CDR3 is TGCAGCGTTGGGGTCGGTCAAGTAGGCAATGAGCAGTTCTTC.

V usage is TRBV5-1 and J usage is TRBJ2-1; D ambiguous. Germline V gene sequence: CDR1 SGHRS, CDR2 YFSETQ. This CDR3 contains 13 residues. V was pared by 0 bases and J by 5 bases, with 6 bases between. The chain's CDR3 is CASSLAADNEQFF. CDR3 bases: TGCGCCAGCAGCTTGGCGGCAGACAATGAGCAGTTCTTC.

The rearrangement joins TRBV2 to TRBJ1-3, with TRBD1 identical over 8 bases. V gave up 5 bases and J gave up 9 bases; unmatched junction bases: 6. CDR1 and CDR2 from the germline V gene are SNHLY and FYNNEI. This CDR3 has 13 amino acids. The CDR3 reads CASSPGTGGTIYF. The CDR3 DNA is TGTGCCAGCAGTCCCGGGACAGGAGGCACCATATATTTT.

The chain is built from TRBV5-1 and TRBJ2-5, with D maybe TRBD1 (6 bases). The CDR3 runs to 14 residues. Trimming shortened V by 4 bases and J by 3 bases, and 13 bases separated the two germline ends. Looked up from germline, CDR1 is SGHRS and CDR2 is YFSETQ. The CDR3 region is CASSPGTWEETQYF. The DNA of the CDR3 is TGCGCCAGCAGCCCAGGGACATGGGAAGAGACCCAGTACTTC.

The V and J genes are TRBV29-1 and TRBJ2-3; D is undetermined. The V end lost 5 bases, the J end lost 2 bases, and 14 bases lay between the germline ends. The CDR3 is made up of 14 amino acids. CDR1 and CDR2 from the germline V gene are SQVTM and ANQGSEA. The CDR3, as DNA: TGCAGCGTTCGTGTTTGGGGAAACACAGATACGCAGTATTTT. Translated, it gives CSVRVWGNTDTQYF.

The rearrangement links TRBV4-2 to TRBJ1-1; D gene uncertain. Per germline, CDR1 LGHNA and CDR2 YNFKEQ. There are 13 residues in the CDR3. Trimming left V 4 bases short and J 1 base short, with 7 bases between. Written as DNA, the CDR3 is TGTGCCAGCAGCCGCGGTGGGAACACTGAAGCTTTCTTT. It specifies CASSRGGNTEAFF.

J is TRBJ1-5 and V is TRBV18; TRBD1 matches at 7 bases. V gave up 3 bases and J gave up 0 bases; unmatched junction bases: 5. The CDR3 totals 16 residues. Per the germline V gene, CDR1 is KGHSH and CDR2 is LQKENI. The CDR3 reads CASSPQGGSSNQPQHF. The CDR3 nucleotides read TGTGCCAGCTCACCCCAGGGGGGCTCTAGCAATCAGCCCCAGCATTTT.

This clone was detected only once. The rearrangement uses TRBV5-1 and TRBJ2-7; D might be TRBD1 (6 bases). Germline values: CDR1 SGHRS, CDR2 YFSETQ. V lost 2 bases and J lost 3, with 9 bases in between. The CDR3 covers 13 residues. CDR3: CASSFARGYEQYF. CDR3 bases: TGCGCCAGCAGCTTTGCCAGGGGCTACGAGCAGTACTTC.

CDR3 protein: CASSFGTIGEKLFF. CDR3 DNA sequence: TGTGCCAGCAGTTTTGGGACCATAGGGGAAAAACTGTTTTTT. The chain joins TRBV28 to TRBJ1-4, with a possible D match to TRBD1 (5 bases). V lost 3 bases and J 8 bases, leaving 13 bases between the germline ends. Germline V gene lookup returns CDR1 MDHEN and CDR2 SYDVKM. The length of the CDR3 is 14 residues.

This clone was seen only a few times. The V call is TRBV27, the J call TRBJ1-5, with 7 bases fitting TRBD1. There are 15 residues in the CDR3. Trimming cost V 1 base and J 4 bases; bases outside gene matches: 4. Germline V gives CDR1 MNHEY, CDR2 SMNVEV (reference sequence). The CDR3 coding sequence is TGTGCCAGCAGTTTATTTGGGACAGCGAATCAGCCCCAGCATTTT. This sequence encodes CASSLFGTANQPQHF.

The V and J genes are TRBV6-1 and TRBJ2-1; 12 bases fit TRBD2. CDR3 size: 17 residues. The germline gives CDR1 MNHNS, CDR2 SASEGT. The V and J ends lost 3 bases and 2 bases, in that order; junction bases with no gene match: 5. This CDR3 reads CASSDLAGGPAYNEQFF. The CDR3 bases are TGTGCCAGCAGTGACCTAGCGGGAGGGCCCGCCTACAATGAGCAGTTCTTC.

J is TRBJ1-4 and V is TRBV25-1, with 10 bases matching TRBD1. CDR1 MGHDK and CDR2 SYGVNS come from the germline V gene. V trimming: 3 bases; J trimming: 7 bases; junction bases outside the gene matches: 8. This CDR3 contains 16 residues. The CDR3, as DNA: TGTGCCAGCAGTGATTCCGGGACAGGGGAGGGTGAAAAACTGTTTTTT. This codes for CASSDSGTGEGEKLFF.

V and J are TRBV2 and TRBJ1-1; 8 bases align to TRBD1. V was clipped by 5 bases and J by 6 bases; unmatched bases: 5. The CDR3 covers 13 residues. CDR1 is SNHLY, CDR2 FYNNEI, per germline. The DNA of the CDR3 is TGTGCCAGCAGTAATATCAGGGGGCCTGAAGCTTTCTTT. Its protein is CASSNIRGPEAFF. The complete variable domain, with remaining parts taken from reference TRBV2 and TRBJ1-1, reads EPEVTQTPSHQVTQMGQEVILRCVPISNHLYFYWYRQILGQKVEFLVSFYNNEISEKSEIFDDQFSVERPDGSNFTLKIRSTKLEDSAMYFCASSNIRGPEAFFGQGTRLTVV.

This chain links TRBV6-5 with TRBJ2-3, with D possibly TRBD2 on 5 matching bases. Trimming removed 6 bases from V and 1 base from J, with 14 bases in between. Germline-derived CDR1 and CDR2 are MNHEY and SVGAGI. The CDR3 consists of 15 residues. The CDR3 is CASRNTRGGTDTQYF. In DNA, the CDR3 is TGTGCCAGCAGAAATACTAGAGGAGGCACAGATACGCAGTATTTT.